This T cell receptor (beta chain) originates from a study of OX40 agonist ivuxolimab in advanced cancers. The table came from immunoSEQ multiplex PCR; TCRdb's copy has only in-frame clones and leaves some out. The table records roughly 38,000 clones, around four fifths of them present only once. This clone was observed a few times. Its antigen remains unknown. V gave up 3 bases and J gave up 4 bases, with 15 bases separating them. The length of the CDR3 is 15 residues. Germline CDR1 reads SNHLY; CDR2 reads FYNNEI. Study results and limitations: Low normalized T-cell clonal expansion also characterized some of the nonresponders.

The source of this sequence is an adult with an advanced solid tumor such as melanoma, head and neck, liver or kidney cancer. The sequencing here drew on CD4+ or CD8+ T cells sorted from blood, taken in a trial of the OX40 agonist ivuxolimab. V gene TRBV2 combines with J gene TRBJ2-5; D is possibly TRBD1 (5 bases). In DNA, the CDR3 is TGTGCCAGCAGTGAGTTACGTGGGCAGGGAGAGACCCAGTACTTC. This encodes CASSELRGQGETQYF. The whole variable domain, remainder taken from reference TRBV2 and TRBJ2-5, is EPEVTQTPSHQVTQMGQEVILRCVPISNHLYFYWYRQILGQKVEFLVSFYNNEISEKSEIFDDQFSVERPDGSNFTLKIRSTKLEDSAMYFCASSELRGQGETQYFGPGTRLLVL.